This TCR beta chain derives from a study of shared clonotypes between healthy human individuals. Study outcomes and limitations: The expectation was that sequencing depth would affect clonotype sharing among donors. Estimated richness was generally greater in naive than memory subsets.

With regard to this clone: Its target is unknown.

Free of recent acute infections or vaccinations, the donors were healthy HIV-negative adults. Among the donors, all were Caucasian adults who lived in Nashville, Tennessee. Some clones are missing from TCRdb's copy, which holds only in-frame ones; the method was immunoSEQ multiplex PCR. The sample has around 990,000 clones, roughly 80% seen once. Trimming pared 5 bases from V and 7 bases from J, leaving 16 bases between. The length of the CDR3 is 14 residues. Germline lookup yields CDR1 SGHVS and CDR2 FNYEAQ. The sequencing sample was made of memory CD4+ T cells from PBMCs. Subset noted: CD45RA-negative fraction. This sequence joins TRBV7-6 and TRBJ2-3; perhaps D is TRBD1 or TRBD2 (6 bases each). This TCR derives from a man between 18 and 35 years old in good health. Some clones in this sample may be carry-over from other donors' samples. CDR3 DNA: TGTGCCAGCAGCGGCCCCGGAGGGGGAAATACGCAGTATTTT. It specifies CASSGPGGGNTQYF.